The rows below give T cell receptor beta chains drawn from one sample of a study of OX40 agonist ivuxolimab in advanced cancers. Using immunoSEQ multiplex PCR, the repertoire was profiled, and TCRdb retains in-frame clones only, with some absent. This table holds about 77,000 clones, 94% found once. This sample comprised CD4+ or CD8+ T cells sorted from blood, obtained in a trial of the OX40 agonist ivuxolimab. The receptors shown here come from an adult with an advanced solid tumor such as melanoma, head and neck, liver or kidney cancer. The CDR3 runs from the conserved cysteine through the conserved F or W. Fields, in order: clone size, J gene, D gene, V gene, CDR3 protein, CDR3 DNA. D genes are given only for firm matches. Only some rows state a clone size, as once, few, many or a class for expanded clones.

>.|TRBJ2-2|.|TRBV4-1
CASSQGRISLDLNTGELFF
TGCGCCAGCAGCCAAGGCAGGATTTCCCTAGACTTGAACACCGGGGAGCTGTTTTTT
>.|TRBJ2-7|.|TRBV10-2
CASSEWAVQAYEQYF
TGCGCCAGCAGTGAGTGGGCAGTACAAGCTTACGAGCAGTACTTC
>.|TRBJ2-3|.|TRBV4-1
CASSQGIQDPTDTQYF
TGCGCCAGCAGCCAAGGGATACAGGATCCCACAGATACGCAGTATTTT
>.|TRBJ2-3|.|TRBV9
CASSELGGSGADTQYF
TGTGCCAGCAGCGAGCTTGGGGGTTCAGGAGCAGATACGCAGTATTTT
>.|TRBJ2-5|TRBD2|TRBV29-1
CSVEAWLAGEETQYF
TGCAGCGTTGAAGCCTGGCTAGCGGGAGAAGAGACCCAGTACTTC
>.|TRBJ2-3|.|TRBV9
CASSVDWGFVTDTQYF
TGTGCCAGCAGCGTAGACTGGGGGTTCGTCACAGATACGCAGTATTTT
>.|TRBJ2-7|.|TRBV11-3
CASSSDSYEQYF
TGTGCCAGCAGCTCAGACAGCTACGAGCAGTACTTC
>.|TRBJ2-2|.|TRBV7-2
CASSFPTSPTRSGELFF
TGTGCCAGCAGCTTTCCTACTAGTCCCACGCGATCCGGGGAGCTGTTTTTT
>.|TRBJ1-3|.|TRBV21-1
CASSKFFRDREDTIYF
TGTGCCAGCAGCAAATTTTTCCGGGACAGGGAAGACACCATATATTTT
>few|TRBJ1-5|.|TRBV4-1
CASSQDSPWVNSNQPQHF
TGCGCCAGCAGCCAAGATTCGCCGTGGGTAAATAGCAATCAGCCCCAGCATTTT
>.|TRBJ2-1|.|TRBV4-1
CASSQERQGSEQFF
TGCGCCAGCAGCCAAGAAAGGCAGGGGAGTGAGCAGTTCTTC
>.|TRBJ1-1|.|TRBV7-6
CASSLARVQSTEAFF
TGTGCCAGCAGCTTAGCAAGGGTCCAGAGCACTGAAGCTTTCTTT
>.|TRBJ2-7|TRBD2|TRBV27
CASSLSTSGYSYEQYF
TGTGCCAGCAGTTTATCTACTAGCGGATATTCCTACGAGCAGTACTTC
>once|TRBJ2-7|.|TRBV11-2
CASSLDRATTYEQYF
TGTGCCAGCAGCTTAGATAGGGCCACAACCTACGAGCAGTACTTC
>.|TRBJ1-2|.|TRBV21-1
CASSPRHGYTF
TGTGCCAGCAGCCCCCGCCATGGCTACACCTTC
>.|TRBJ2-5|.|TRBV7-9
CASSRRTSYQETQYF
TGTGCCAGCAGCCGTCGAACTAGCTACCAAGAGACCCAGTACTTC
>.|TRBJ2-1|.|TRBV27
CASSFPGTGRKEQFF
TGTGCCAGCAGTTTCCCCGGGACTGGCCGGAAAGAGCAGTTCTTC
>.|TRBJ1-2|.|TRBV7-6
CASSSRDGNYGYTF
TGTGCCAGCAGCTCGAGGGACGGAAACTATGGCTACACCTTC
>.|TRBJ2-1|.|TRBV4-3
CASSQDEVRGDNEQFF
TGCGCCAGCAGCCAAGATGAGGTCCGGGGAGACAATGAGCAGTTCTTC
>.|TRBJ2-7|TRBD2|TRBV13
CASSGSGSPYEQYF
TGTGCCAGCAGCGGGAGCGGGAGCCCTTACGAGCAGTACTTC
>.|TRBJ1-2|.|TRBV19
CASESFEASGYTF
TGTGCCAGTGAGTCGTTCGAGGCTTCTGGCTACACCTTC
>.|TRBJ2-7|.|TRBV6-5
CASRGLEAGYEQYF
TGTGCCAGTCGGGGTTTAGAGGCGGGCTACGAGCAGTACTTC
>.|TRBJ2-7|.|TRBV6-5
CASSTEGYEQYF
TGTGCCAGCTCCACAGAGGGCTACGAGCAGTACTTC
>.|TRBJ2-3|.|TRBV11-2
CASSLAVPQDTQYF
TGTGCCAGCAGCTTAGCGGTCCCGCAAGATACGCAGTATTTT
>.|TRBJ2-7|.|TRBV19
CASSSPRQNTYEQYF
TGTGCCAGTAGTTCTCCTAGGCAGAACACCTACGAGCAGTACTTC
>.|TRBJ1-3|TRBD1|TRBV4-1
CASSQDPFGQGAYGDTIYF
TGCGCCAGCAGCCAAGATCCTTTTGGTCAGGGGGCCTATGGGGACACCATATATTTT
>.|TRBJ2-7|.|TRBV28
CASRIEGGLVEQYF
TGTGCCAGCAGGATCGAGGGGGGCCTTGTGGAGCAGTACTTC
>.|TRBJ2-7|.|TRBV27
CASSSPTPGEQYF
TGTGCCAGCAGTTCTCCGACCCCGGGAGAGCAGTACTTC
>.|TRBJ1-5|TRBD1|TRBV5-1
CASSKLQGMVPQPQHF
TGCGCCAGCAGCAAGCTACAGGGGATGGTGCCTCAGCCCCAGCATTTT
>.|TRBJ2-1|TRBD1|TRBV27
CASSLWAGGYNEQFF
TGTGCCAGCAGTTTGTGGGCAGGGGGTTACAATGAGCAGTTCTTC
>.|TRBJ1-1|.|TRBV27
CASSLLGVAGPEAFF
TGTGCCAGCAGTTTATTAGGGGTGGCAGGGCCTGAAGCTTTCTTT
>.|TRBJ2-4|TRBD1|TRBV7-9
CASSLAQGAPKNIQYF
TGTGCCAGCAGCTTAGCGCAGGGGGCTCCCAAAAACATTCAGTACTTC
>.|TRBJ2-1|.|TRBV4-3
CASSQDRAGRNNEQFF
TGCGCCAGCAGCCAAGATCGGGCGGGGCGAAACAATGAGCAGTTCTTC
>.|TRBJ1-2|.|TRBV7-9
CASSLGVYGYTF
TGTGCCAGCAGCTTAGGGGTCTATGGCTACACCTTC
>.|TRBJ2-7|TRBD1|TRBV28
CASSLSLGQVVDEQYF
TGTGCCAGCAGTTTATCGCTGGGACAGGTCGTCGACGAGCAGTACTTC
>.|TRBJ2-7|TRBD2|TRBV4-3
CASSQGGGGDYEQYF
TGCGCCAGCAGCCAAGGGGGCGGGGGGGACTACGAGCAGTACTTC
>.|TRBJ2-1|TRBD1|TRBV28
CASSPDRGLNNEQFF
TGTGCCAGCAGCCCTGACAGGGGGTTGAACAATGAGCAGTTCTTC
>.|TRBJ2-7|.|TRBV4-3
CASSQMTGTYEQYF
TGCGCCAGCAGCCAAATGACGGGGACCTACGAGCAGTACTTC
>.|TRBJ2-7|.|TRBV14
CASSQPGILSYEQYF
TGTGCCAGCAGCCAACCCGGGATCCTCTCCTACGAGCAGTACTTC
>.|TRBJ2-1|.|TRBV7-2
CASSHPLTGIPEQFF
TGTGCCAGCAGCCACCCCCTAACGGGGATCCCGGAGCAGTTCTTC
>.|TRBJ1-5|.|TRBV15
CATSRVNQPQHF
TGTGCCACCAGCAGGGTGAATCAGCCCCAGCATTTT
>.|TRBJ1-4|TRBD1|TRBV7-9
CASSHTGDKGNEKLFF
TGTGCCAGCAGTCACACAGGGGACAAGGGTAATGAAAAACTGTTTTTT
>.|TRBJ2-3|.|TRBV11-2
CASSPGGRIDTQYF
TGTGCCAGCAGCCCAGGGGGGAGGATAGATACGCAGTATTTT
>.|TRBJ2-2|.|TRBV11-3
CASSSRAGELFF
TGTGCCAGCAGCTCCCGGGCCGGGGAGCTGTTTTTT
>.|TRBJ1-4|.|TRBV7-9
CASSPKGATNEKLFF
TGTGCCAGCAGCCCCAAGGGGGCAACTAATGAAAAACTGTTTTTT
>.|TRBJ2-5|TRBD1|TRBV9
CASSVQGAQETQYF
TGTGCCAGCAGTGTCCAGGGGGCCCAAGAGACCCAGTACTTC
>.|TRBJ1-1|.|TRBV7-6
CASSSPSRGHTEAFF
TGTGCCAGCAGCTCCCCGAGCCGAGGCCACACTGAAGCTTTCTTT
>.|TRBJ1-1|.|TRBV27
CASSPIGGRVVTEAFF
TGTGCCAGCAGTCCGATCGGGGGCAGGGTAGTCACTGAAGCTTTCTTT
>.|TRBJ2-3|.|TRBV9
CASSDGKGTSDTQYF
TGTGCCAGCAGCGACGGAAAAGGAACTTCGGATACGCAGTATTTT
>.|TRBJ2-2|.|TRBV19
CASSPVAGELFF
TGTGCCAGTAGTCCAGTGGCCGGGGAGCTGTTTTTT